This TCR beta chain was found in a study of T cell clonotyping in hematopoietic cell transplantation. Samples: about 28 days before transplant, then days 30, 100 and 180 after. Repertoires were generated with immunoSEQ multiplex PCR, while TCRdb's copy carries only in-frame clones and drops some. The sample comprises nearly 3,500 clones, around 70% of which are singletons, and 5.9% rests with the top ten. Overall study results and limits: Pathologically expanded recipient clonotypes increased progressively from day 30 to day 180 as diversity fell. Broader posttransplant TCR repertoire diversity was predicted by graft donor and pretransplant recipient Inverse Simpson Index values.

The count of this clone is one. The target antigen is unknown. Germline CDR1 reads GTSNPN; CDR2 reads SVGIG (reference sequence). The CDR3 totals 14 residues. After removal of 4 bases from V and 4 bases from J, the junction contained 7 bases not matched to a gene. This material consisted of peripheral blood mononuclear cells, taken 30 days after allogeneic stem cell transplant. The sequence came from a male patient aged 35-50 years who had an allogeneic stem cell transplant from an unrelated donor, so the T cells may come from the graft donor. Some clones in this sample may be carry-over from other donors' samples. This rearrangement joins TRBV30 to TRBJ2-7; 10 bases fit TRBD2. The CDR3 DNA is TGTGCCTGGACCCCGGGACTAGCGTTTTACGAGCAGTACTTC. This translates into CAWTPGLAFYEQYF.